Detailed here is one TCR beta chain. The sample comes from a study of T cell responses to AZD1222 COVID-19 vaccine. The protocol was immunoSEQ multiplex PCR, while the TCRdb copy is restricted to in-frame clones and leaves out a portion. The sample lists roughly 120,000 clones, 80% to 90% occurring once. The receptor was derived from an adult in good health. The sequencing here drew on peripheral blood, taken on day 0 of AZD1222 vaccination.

In nucleotides, the CDR3 is TGCAGTGCTAGTACCGGACTAGCGGGGACTCTGCACTACGAGCAGTACTTC. It encodes CSASTGLAGTLHYEQYF. The gene calls are TRBV20-1 and TRBJ2-7; 12 bases map to TRBD2. Trimming removed 3 bases from V and 3 bases from J; junction bases left unmatched: 12. The CDR3 is made up of 17 amino acids. Germline-derived CDR1 and CDR2 are DFQATT and SNEGSKA (reference sequence).